This T cell receptor beta chain was documented in a study of blood T cell repertoires in COVID-19. Study-level information: From the United States, Italy and Spain came samples of acute and convalescent COVID-19. T cells, B-cell-depleted T cells, or PBMCs supplied cDNA or gDNA.

The V end was cut by 4 bases, the J end by 6 bases, with 6 bases between. Germline V gene lookup returns CDR1 SGHTA and CDR2 FQGTGA. The CDR3 runs to 12 residues. Original methodology: Scientists estimated how many nucleated cells there were by amplifying reference gene primers. The repertoire was sequenced with immunoSEQ multiplex PCR; TCRdb's copy has only in-frame clones and lacks some. V and J calls and clone size are copied from that table; D and trimming were computed from the DNA. The repertoire holds about 220,000 clones, with around 84% as singletons. The clonotype comes from a man aged 50 to 60 with active or convalescent COVID-19. The sequenced sample was peripheral blood. This rearrangement joins TRBV7-3 to TRBJ2-2, with D uncertain. Here the CDR3 reads CASSSQAGELFF. The CDR3 nucleotides read TGTGCCAGCAGCTCCCAGGCCGGGGAGCTGTTTTTT.